These 2 T cell receptor beta chains share one sample of origin, sequenced in a study of blood T cell repertoires in COVID-19 (dated by TCRdb to between 2020 and 2021). The method behind the library was the immunoSEQ multiplex PCR assay. In its TCRdb copy, this immuneACCESS table keeps in-frame sequences only and misses some clones. Where compared with another copy, unresolved V genes explain less than half of these, and the others have no known cause. The sample table shows approximately 240,000 clones, and about 88% are seen once. The ten most abundant clones make up around 2.2% of the sample. Sequencing used peripheral blood. These TCRs come from a woman in her 40s who had recovered from COVID-19.

The CDR3 coding sequence is TGTGCCAGCAGACGACAGGGGGCTGGCTACGAGCAGTACTTC. It encodes CASRRQGAGYEQYF. This sequence joins TRBV27 and TRBJ2-7, with 10 bases identical to TRBD1. The junction had 5 bases not matched to a gene; V was cut back by 6 bases and J by 3 bases. Looked up from germline, CDR1 is MNHEY and CDR2 is SMNVEV (reference sequence). This CDR3 is 14 amino acids long.

A single count supports this clone. Here the CDR3 DNA reads TGTGCCAGCAGTTACGGCAAGCCCGGGGGCAATGAGCAGTTCTTC. This codes for CASSYGKPGGNEQFF. The chain carries TRBV6-6 and TRBJ2-1, with D perhaps matching TRBD2 (6 bases). Per germline, CDR1 MNHNY and CDR2 SVGAGI (reference sequence). The CDR3 contains 15 residues. Trimming took off 2 bases at V and 6 bases at J, with 14 bases between the two ends.